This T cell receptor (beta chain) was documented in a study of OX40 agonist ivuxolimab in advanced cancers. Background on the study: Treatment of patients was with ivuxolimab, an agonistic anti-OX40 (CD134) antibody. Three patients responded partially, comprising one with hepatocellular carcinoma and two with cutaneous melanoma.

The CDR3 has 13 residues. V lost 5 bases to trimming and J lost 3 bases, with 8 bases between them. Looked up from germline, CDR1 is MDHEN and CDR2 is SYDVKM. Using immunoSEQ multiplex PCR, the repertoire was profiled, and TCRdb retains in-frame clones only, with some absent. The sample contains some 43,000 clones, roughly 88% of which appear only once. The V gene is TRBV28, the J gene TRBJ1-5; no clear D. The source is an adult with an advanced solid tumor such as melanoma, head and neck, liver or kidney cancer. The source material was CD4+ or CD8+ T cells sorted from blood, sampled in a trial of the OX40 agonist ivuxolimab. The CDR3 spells CASSAENNQPQHF. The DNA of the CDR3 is TGTGCCAGCAGTGCCGAGAACAATCAGCCCCAGCATTTT.